This T cell receptor beta chain was sequenced in a study of CD8+CD57+ T cells in acquired aplastic anemia. Genomic DNA acted as the template from which TCR beta VDJ combination and CDR3 sequence profiling were carried out. TCRdb analysed the reads with MiXCR anew, one entry per CDR3 protein. The sample includes over 150,000 distinct CDR3 sequences, under 55% of them seen just once. The sequenced patients had an expansion of CD8+CD57+ cells seen by flow cytometry. The sample holds many counts of this clonotype. The germline V gene encodes CDR1 SEHNR and CDR2 FQNEAQ (reference sequence). V was pared by 6 bases and J by 8 bases, with 13 bases between. This CDR3 spans 13 amino acids.

This sequence was found in a human donor with aplastic anemia. V and J are TRBV7-9 and TRBJ1-4, with a weak D call TRBD1 (5 bases). The specimen was sorted CD4+, CD8+, or CD8+CD57+ T cells (not recorded which) from PBMCs. CDR3 coding DNA: TGTGCCAGCAGTAGGGGTGGAGGGGAAAAACTGTTTTTT. Translating it yields CASSRGGGEKLFF.